One and the same sample provided the 9 T cell receptor beta chains below, sequenced in a study of shared clonotypes between healthy human individuals (dated by TCRdb to the early 2020s). To prepare the library, the immunoSEQ multiplex PCR assay was applied. Entries here come from immuneACCESS through TCRdb and include only in-frame sequences with V and J called. Some clones fail to appear in such tables; in the studies checked, an unresolved V gene covers under half of the shortfall, and the cause of the remainder is unknown. A total of millions of clones appear in this sample, about 95% of them only once. Jointly, the top ten make up 0.9% to 1.3% of the sample. For the CD8 naive samples, CD45RO-negative cells were positively selected for CCR7, yielding a CD45RA+CCR7+ population from which TemRA cells were excluded. The specimen was naive CD8+ T cells sorted from blood. The sample's cell subset or site label is to be understood as: CD45RA+CCR7+. The source of these receptors is a man aged 18 to 30 in good health.

The V gene is TRBV5-8, the J gene TRBJ1-4, with D hard to call. The V gene lost 0 bases and the J gene lost 8 bases, with 5 bases spanning the gap. The CDR3 contains 12 residues. Germline CDR1 reads SGHTS; CDR2 reads YDEGEE. The CDR3 loop reads CASSLDEEKLFF. The CDR3 DNA reads as TGTGCCAGCAGCTTGGATGAGGAAAAACTGTTTTTT.

This chain joins TRBV6-1 and TRBJ1-6; maybe TRBD1 (5 bases). CDR1 MNHNS and CDR2 SASEGT come from the germline V gene. CDR3 length: 15 residues. Trimming stripped 8 bases from V and 7 bases from J, with 18 bases between. CDR3 in amino acids: CASLTPTDPNSPLHF. The CDR3 DNA follows: TGTGCCAGCCTCACCCCGACAGACCCAAATTCACCCCTCCACTTT.

This rearrangement joins TRBV5-6 to TRBJ2-7; D call uncertain. From germline, CDR1 is SGHDT and CDR2 YYEEEE. CDR3 length equals 16 residues. Trimming removed 5 bases from V and 2 bases from J, with 20 bases in between. The CDR3 protein is CASSPISTSSPYEQYF. CDR3 nucleotide sequence: TGTGCCAGCAGTCCTATTTCGACAAGTTCGCCCTACGAGCAGTACTTC.

This clone was seen once. The V call is TRBV6-6, the J call TRBJ1-4, with a possible D match to TRBD1 (5 bases). The CDR3 runs 14 residues. V was cut by 5 bases and J by 8 bases, with 15 bases left in between. The germline CDR1 and CDR2 sequences are MNHNY and SVGAGI (reference sequence). The CDR3 DNA reads as TGTGCCAGCAGTCTAATCGGGGCTGGGGAAAAACTGTTTTTT. The encoded protein is CASSLIGAGEKLFF.

The V gene is TRBV25-1, the J gene TRBJ1-2; D not certain. V gave up 4 bases and J gave up 3 bases, with 3 bases separating them. CDR3 length: 11 residues. Germline loops: CDR1 MGHDK, CDR2 SYGVNS. The CDR3 region is CASSVDYGYTF. The CDR3, as DNA: TGTGCCAGCAGTGTAGACTATGGCTACACCTTC.

This chain links TRBV10-1 with TRBJ2-1; D is unclear. Germline loops: CDR1 WNHNN, CDR2 SYGVQD (reference sequence). Trimming took 2 bases from V and 5 from J, leaving 7 bases between them. This CDR3 comprises 13 residues. CDR3 residues: CASSEGLHNEQFF. CDR3 nucleotides: TGCGCCAGCAGTGAGGGGCTACACAATGAGCAGTTCTTC.

The chain links TRBV28 to TRBJ2-7; D tentatively fits TRBD1 or TRBD2 (5 bases each). V lost 5 bases to trimming and J lost 6 bases, with 17 bases between them. This CDR3 has 14 amino acids. Germline V gives CDR1 MDHEN, CDR2 SYDVKM. The CDR3 loop reads CASSVRGAAGEQYF. In DNA form, the CDR3 reads TGTGCCAGCAGTGTCCGAGGGGCGGCGGGCGAGCAGTACTTC.

This clone appeared a single time. The rearrangement links TRBV2 to TRBJ1-1, with 8 bases fitting TRBD1. The CDR3 spans 15 residues. Germline trimming cut 5 bases from V and 3 bases from J; bases unmatched to any gene: 8. Germline V lookup: CDR1 SNHLY, CDR2 FYNNEI. CDR3 residues: CASSYPQGEHTEAFF. CDR3 DNA: TGTGCCAGCAGTTATCCACAGGGGGAGCACACTGAAGCTTTCTTT.

The rearrangement links TRBV29-1 to TRBJ2-6, with TRBD1 identical over 8 bases. Germline V CDR1 and CDR2: SQVTM, ANQGSEA. The CDR3 has 18 amino acids. V trimming: 7 bases; J trimming: 0 bases; junction bases outside the gene matches: 14. CDR3 amino acids: CSAYFRDRFLSGANVLTF. CDR3 coding DNA: TGCAGCGCTTATTTCCGGGACAGGTTTCTCTCTGGGGCCAACGTCCTGACTTTC.